This T cell receptor beta chain appears in the sequencing data of a study of cytomegalovirus exposure and HLA in healthy donors. It was with 60 Vbeta and 13 Jbeta primers that the PCR ran. Profiled with immunoSEQ multiplex PCR; TCRdb holds only in-frame clones, not every one. Of some 240,000 clones listed, almost 80% are singletons. To note about this clone: Antigen: not known.

Germline CDR1 and CDR2: SGHTA and FQGNSA. The CDR3 consists of 18 residues. Trimming shortened V by 2 bases and J by 1 base, and 21 bases separated the two germline ends. The study, taken as a whole, reports: Some V segments could not be told apart, so they were left out, TRBV6-2 and TRBV6-3 among them. Most of the TCR beta V segments (in an earlier analysis) were productive either about 87% or about 30% of the time.

This TCR was sampled from a male donor in good health and CMV-seronegative. The chain uses TRBV7-2 and TRBJ2-7; D is possibly TRBD1 (6 bases). Sequencing was done on a sample of PBMCs. CDR3 nucleotides: TGTGCCAGCAGCTTACAGGGGCCTTTTGTGGGAGCGTCCTACGAGCAGTACTTC. As protein: CASSLQGPFVGASYEQYF.